Reported below is one TCR beta chain. It has no known antigen specificity. The cohort was made up of roughly 670 healthy bone marrow donors. At the time of sampling, all cohort members were nominally healthy, though unrecorded immune exposures were likely present. The donor tested CMV seronegative and was one of the 352 seronegative cohort members. A peripheral blood sample was collected from each donor, and TCR beta sequencing was performed on peripheral blood mononuclear cells. The Qiagen DNeasy Blood Extraction Kit was used to extract genomic DNA from the blood cell samples. The data are from a study of cytomegalovirus exposure and HLA in healthy donors listed by TCRdb under 2017. As for the study more broadly: An earlier analysis of approximately 550 of the donors reported 250 to 300 Gb of sequence data and 117 million unique TCR beta sequences from 150 million to 200 million T cells. Around 300 gigabases of sequencing data and tens of millions of unique TCR sequences were included in an early release covering roughly 700 HLA-typed donors. Of the roughly 400 genotyped donors, approximately 82% fell in the genetic ancestry cluster associated with self-reported Caucasian donors. The aim of the study was to test whether cataloging public T cell receptors could identify signatures of past pathogen exposure. The study profiled the T cell repertoires of under 700 subjects by immunosequencing and related them to cytomegalovirus serostatus. Besides the first cohort of roughly 700 subjects, a separate validation cohort made up of roughly 130 different subjects was used. To predict cytomegalovirus infection status, the study brought together high-throughput TCR immunosequencing, statistical association of individual TCRs with disease status, and machine learning. A later analysis re-examined previously published TCR beta repertoires from just over 650 donors and added high-resolution HLA genotyping to investigate patterns of TCR occurrence. Rather than drawing on any new phenotypic data, the later analysis identified candidate immune exposures from TCR beta sequences and the way those sequences occurred across donors. In an earlier analysis of over 550 of the donors, high-throughput TCR beta sequencing was used to judge whether each TCR beta V gene segment behaved as functional or pseudogenic. Alongside the repertoire data, information on donor age, sex, ethnicity and CMV serostatus was compiled. In a later genetic analysis, genome-wide SNP genotypes for about 55% of the roughly 700 donors were used, and that subset was treated as a discovery cohort. All discovery cohort repertoires had been generated on a single sequencing platform. HLA typing included class I and class II loci at four-digit resolution. The number of donors typed differed by locus, with about 629-630 for A, B, C, DRB1 and DQB1, roughly 520 for DQA1, approximately 580 for DPA1, and around 430 for DPB1. A few DR-DQ haplotypes were handled as single units for association and clustering because linkage in the cohort was strong. Across about 370 genotyped donors of the cohort, an average of roughly 250,000 unique TCR beta nucleotide sequences per donor were sequenced, and roughly 20% of those sequences were non-productive.

Results and caveats for the whole study, not just this receptor: The cohort was sequenced for TCR beta chains only, and without alpha or paired-chain data the features that could be detected were limited. According to a later genetic analysis, donors in an Asian-associated ancestry cluster had fewer N-insertions in productive TCRs than the approximately 700-donor mean. A further reported finding was that TCR beta sequences accurately predicted the HLA-A and HLA-B alleles for most subjects in the first cohort. Some IMGT-functional V segments, including TRBV6-2 and TRBV6-3, could not be distinguished by the 87-base-pair reads and were therefore excluded. Because counts were too low, roughly 17 rarely observed V segments, including chromosome 9 orphons, were left out of the earlier analysis of approximately 500 of the donors. Strong co-occurrence of HLA alleles, especially DR and DQ, made assigning TCR associations to individual alleles difficult. In a later analysis, HLA-associated TCR beta chains showed more clonal expansion and lower generation probabilities than non-associated chains that were equally common. In vitro tests confirmed that a few of the cytomegalovirus-associated TCR beta chains recognize cytomegalovirus antigens. The presence/absence analyses assumed that sequencing depth was roughly uniform across donors, and that assumption may not be true. An earlier analysis of approximately 540 of the donors showed that most TCR beta V segments appeared in productive rearrangements either about 90% or about 30% of the time, which broadly matched IMGT annotations. In a later genetic analysis, a missense DCLRE1C variant was associated with V-gene and J-gene trimming of TCR beta chains, and the association was replicated in an independent cohort. In a later analysis, several top co-occurrence clusters were reported to appear linked to parvovirus B19, influenza, CMV and Epstein-Barr virus. The sequencing pipeline was judged likely to have produced a cluster of highly shared sequence variants as a technical artifact. A later analysis found that most CMV-associated TCR beta chains appeared HLA-restricted, with HLA associations seemingly driven largely by CMV exposure. In a later analysis, around 15,000 TCR beta sequences were associated with specific HLA alleles at a false discovery rate of 0.05. The study listed 150 to 200 TCR beta chains as associated with cytomegalovirus. A later analysis found that TCR association rates varied across HLA loci, with DRB1 alleles showing the most associated TCRs and HLA-C alleles the fewest. CMV serostatus was the only immune exposure information available for the cohort. HLA typing was unavailable for some donors at each locus, so association tests used only the typed subset. Correlated functional status among segregating V segments might be attributable to linkage disequilibrium, but an unknown experimental factor could not be ruled out. The authors suggested that the approach could potentially be generalized to other disease states and immunological phenotypes. Cytomegalovirus status was reported to be diagnosed by the classifier with high specificity and sensitivity in both the original and validation cohorts. Most TCR sequences were seen in very few donors, while some public TCRs were found in many individuals.

Per the germline V gene, MGHRA is the CDR1 and YSYEKL is the CDR2. V sheds 2 bases and J sheds 3 bases, leaving 11 bases between their ends. CDR3 length: 14 amino acids, cysteine to phenylalanine. Only CDR3 DNA remains: 42 bases, in frame from the first base. The library was made by the immunoSEQ multiplex PCR assay. For the multiplex PCR, a mixture combining 60 forward primers for TCR Vbeta segments and 13 reverse primers for TCR Jbeta segments was used. A multiplex PCR assay on genomic DNA amplified the CDR3 region of rearranged TCR beta genes. Amplified TCR beta libraries were sequenced as 87-base-pair reads on the Illumina HiSeq System. The published analysis was carried out like this. A later analysis tallied 75 million to 95 million unique TCR beta chains across the 666 repertoires, and around 10 million of those chains were shared by two or more donors. Raw reads were error-corrected and collapsed into unique sequences with a nearest-neighbor algorithm that merged closely related sequences to remove PCR and sequencing errors. Alignment of CDR3 sequences to IMGT reference sequences was used to assign V, D and J gene segments. Each retained sequence needed at least a six-nucleotide match to both a V gene segment and a J gene segment. A rearrangement was called productive if the CDR3 had no stop codons and remained in frame with V and J, and every other rearrangement was called non-productive. CDR3 was defined according to IMGT convention as the region running from the second conserved V-encoded cysteine to the conserved J-encoded phenylalanine. Sequences without an unambiguous match to a single V gene segment were excluded from the earlier analysis of 450 to 650 of the donors. In an earlier analysis of some 590 of the donors, V segments were called functional above 56.7% productive rearrangements and were called segregating when the between-donor standard deviation exceeded 5%. A statistical classification framework was built to diagnose cytomegalovirus status from the catalog of TCR beta chain sequences. A later analysis assigned V and J genes by comparing TCR nucleotide sequences with IMGT/GENE-DB human TR gene sequences. Using the TCRdist pipeline, a later analysis assigned CDR3 sequences along with most-parsimonious VDJ recombination scenarios. In a later analysis, each TCR beta chain was defined by its CDR3 amino acid sequence together with its V-gene family, and reads without a unique V-gene family were excluded. In a later analysis, 500 to 650 highly shared, low-generation-probability nucleotide sequences were removed to address suspected cross-contamination and a sequencing artifact. In a later analysis, a clonal expansion index was calculated for each public chain from normalized within-repertoire ranks of inferred template counts. Generation probabilities in a later analysis came from a VDJ recombination model fitted to out-of-frame rearrangements, and those results were checked against IGoR. A later analysis scored TCR-TCR, TCR-HLA and TCR-CMV co-occurrence with hypergeometric tests, applying a repertoire-size bias correction to TCR pairs. False discovery rates were estimated in a later analysis by permuting HLA or CMV assignments 20 times. In a later analysis, co-occurring TCRs were grouped with DBSCAN, and TCRdist sequence similarity was added when clustering was performed within HLA-allele-positive subsets. Co-occurrence clustering excluded repertoires with fewer than 30,000 or more than 120,000 public chains, plus five with anomalous nucleotide sharing. The clones in this table, taken by TCRdb from immuneACCESS, are in-frame only. Not every clone is retained; where verified, under half of the shortfall comes from an unresolved V gene, and the cause of the rest is unknown. The V and J calls and clone size come from that table; D and trimming were worked out from the DNA. The table for this sample records around 140,000 clones. Around 1.6% of the sample belongs to the ten largest clones.

The sequence came from a woman aged 45-59 years in good health and CMV-seronegative. The chain was built from TRBV4-1 and TRBJ2-7; the D gene is perhaps TRBD1, on 5 matching bases. The sample was PBMCs. The nucleotide sequence reads TGCGCCAGCAGCCAACAGGGCACTTTCTACGAGCAGTACTTC. This codes for CASSQQGTFYEQYF.